These T cell receptor beta chains were read from a single sample in a study of blood T cell repertoires in COVID-19. Generated by immunoSEQ multiplex PCR, the TCRdb table keeps only in-frame clones and is missing some. This table holds about 670,000 clones, more than 80% found once. The sequenced sample consisted of peripheral blood. The receptors come from a woman between 18 and 30 years old with acute or convalescent COVID-19. The CDR3 runs from the conserved cysteine through the conserved F or W. D genes are given only for firm matches. The size of a clone is reported for some rows only, either as once, few or many, or as a class for expanded clones.

clone_size,d_call,cdr3_length,v_call,j_call,cdr3_aa,cdr3_nt
NA,NA,14,TRBV6-5,TRBJ1-5,CASLRSSGNQPQHF,TGTGCCAGCCTCAGATCATCGGGGAATCAGCCCCAGCATTTT
NA,NA,12,TRBV12-3/TRBV12-4,TRBJ2-1,CASSLSANEQFF,TGTGCCAGCAGTTTATCAGCGAATGAGCAGTTCTTC
NA,TRBD2,14,TRBV10-3,TRBJ2-2,CAISLGGGTGELFF,TGTGCCATCAGCCTCGGGGGGGGAACCGGGGAGCTGTTTTTT
NA,NA,15,TRBV6-5,TRBJ2-2,CASSYGGQNTGELFF,TGTGCCAGCAGTTACGGGGGACAGAACACCGGGGAGCTGTTTTTT
few,TRBD1,14,TRBV18,TRBJ2-7,CASSPRDRRVEQYF,TGTGCCAGCTCACCCCGGGACAGGAGAGTCGAGCAGTACTTC
NA,NA,13,TRBV5-4,TRBJ2-3,CASSPHGTDTQYF,TGTGCCAGCAGCCCGCACGGGACAGATACGCAGTATTTT
NA,NA,14,TRBV3-1/TRBV3-2,TRBJ1-2,CASSQPGEIYGYTF,TGTGCCAGCAGCCAACCAGGGGAAATATATGGCTACACCTTC
NA,TRBD1,14,TRBV12-5,TRBJ1-4,CASGPGQGDEKLFF,TGTGCTAGTGGGCCGGGACAGGGCGATGAAAAACTGTTTTTT
NA,NA,14,TRBV5-4,TRBJ2-7,CASSTDRFAYEQYF,TGTGCCAGCAGCACCGACAGATTTGCCTACGAGCAGTACTTC
NA,TRBD2,21,TRBV5-1,TRBJ2-7,CASSFLPTSGGASFPVYEQYF,TGCGCCAGCAGCTTCCTCCCGACTAGCGGGGGGGCCTCCTTCCCCGTCTACGAGCAGTACTTC
NA,NA,11,TRBV24-1,TRBJ2-7,CATSQGYEQYF,TGTGCCACCTCTCAGGGTTACGAGCAGTACTTC
NA,NA,16,TRBV6-5,TRBJ1-6,CASSYSTVDFFSPLHF,TGTGCCAGCAGTTACTCAACGGTGGACTTCTTTTCACCCCTCCACTTT
once,TRBD1,15,TRBV5-5,TRBJ2-7,CASGPGTGGIYEQYF,TGTGCCAGCGGTCCCGGGACAGGGGGTATATACGAGCAGTACTTC